Presented here are 9 T cell receptor beta chains from one specimen sequenced in a study of shared T cell receptors in the human thymus. The repertoire was sequenced with immunoSEQ multiplex PCR; TCRdb's copy has only in-frame clones and lacks some. The sample has 65,000 to 70,000 clones; about 96% are singletons. Sequencing used thymocytes. Receptors originate from a human donor.

The rearrangement joins TRBV5-8 to TRBJ2-1; possibly TRBD2 for D (6 bases). This CDR3 spans 15 amino acids. Deletions cut 1 base from V and 6 bases from J, with 14 bases between. Looked up from germline, CDR1 is SGHTS and CDR2 is YDEGEE. The CDR3 bases are TGTGCCAGCAGCTTGCGGGGGAAGTTTTGCAATGAGCAGTTCTTC. Amino acid sequence: CASSLRGKFCNEQFF.

V and J are TRBV6-1 and TRBJ2-1; either TRBD1 or TRBD2 may fit D (5 bases each). V was trimmed by 2 bases and J by 1 base, leaving 18 bases between them. From germline, CDR1 is MNHNS and CDR2 SASEGT. The CDR3 is 18 residues long. In nucleotides, the CDR3 is TGTGCCAGCAGTGAACGAGGGGAAGGGGTGGGATCCTACAATGAGCAGTTCTTC. As protein: CASSERGEGVGSYNEQFF.

The CDR3: CASSFADRVPSSYNEQFF. DNA of the CDR3: TGTGCCAGCAGCTTCGCGGACAGGGTCCCAAGCTCCTACAATGAGCAGTTCTTC. The gene calls are TRBV11-2 and TRBJ2-1, with TRBD1 identical over 8 bases. This CDR3 region has 18 residues. V shed 3 bases, J shed 0 bases, and the junction held 10 bases outside the gene matches. Germline CDR1 is SGHAT and CDR2 is FQNNGV. The full variable domain, in which reference TRBV11-2 and TRBJ2-1 provide the parts outside the CDR3, is EAGVAQSPRYKIIEKRQSVAFWCNPISGHATLYWYQQILGQGPKLLIQFQNNGVVDDSQLPKDRFSAERLKGVDSTLKIQPAKLEDSAVYLCASSFADRVPSSYNEQFFGPGTRLTVL.

The rearrangement joins TRBV28 to TRBJ1-2; D might be TRBD1 (6 bases). Germline CDR1 MDHEN, CDR2 SYDVKM. V was pared by 4 bases and J by 2 bases, with 14 bases between. The CDR3 is 15 residues long. DNA for the CDR3: TGTGCCAGCAGTTATTCGGACAGCCTAAACTATGGCTACACCTTC. It encodes CASSYSDSLNYGYTF.

V gene TRBV5-4 combines with J gene TRBJ1-4, with D perhaps matching TRBD1 (5 bases). V was cut by 1 base and J by 13 bases, with 14 bases left in between. Looked up from germline, CDR1 is SGHNT and CDR2 is YYREEE (reference sequence). The CDR3 totals 13 residues. CDR3 DNA sequence: TGTGCCAGCAGCTTGTTTGGGGGGGGGAGACTGTTTTTT. Amino acids: CASSLFGGGRLFF.

V usage is TRBV27 and J usage is TRBJ1-3; a possible D gene is TRBD1 (5 bases). CDR3 length: 14 residues. V lost 5 bases to trimming and J lost 3 bases, with 11 bases between them. Germline V gene sequence: CDR1 MNHEY, CDR2 SMNVEV (reference sequence). The CDR3 DNA follows: TGTGCCAGCAGTCGAGACAGCTGTGGAAACACCATATATTTT. Protein: CASSRDSCGNTIYF.

The chain has TRBV2 and TRBJ1-4; the D gene is possibly TRBD1 (5 bases). Germline loops: CDR1 SNHLY, CDR2 FYNNEI. The CDR3 runs to 14 residues. V was shortened by 6 bases and J by 5 bases, with 13 bases between the two germline ends. The CDR3 sequence: CASRVRVPNEKLFF. CDR3 nucleotide sequence: TGTGCCAGCAGAGTCAGGGTGCCCAATGAAAAACTGTTTTTT.

V and J are TRBV7-9 and TRBJ1-6; maybe TRBD1 (6 bases). Germline V CDR1 and CDR2: SEHNR, FQNEAQ (reference sequence). V lost 5 bases and J lost 8, with 16 bases in between. CDR3 size: 15 residues. The CDR3 sequence: CASSPDRWSHSPLHF. The DNA for the CDR3 is TGTGCCAGCAGCCCTGACAGGTGGTCTCATTCACCCCTCCACTTT.

The CDR3 loop is CASLNTDTQYF. The CDR3 region has the DNA TGTGCCAGCCTAAACACAGATACGCAGTATTTT. This sequence joins TRBV28 and TRBJ2-3; D remains unclear. This CDR3 has 11 residues. The germline V gene encodes CDR1 MDHEN and CDR2 SYDVKM. V lost 8 bases and J lost 2, with 5 bases in between.